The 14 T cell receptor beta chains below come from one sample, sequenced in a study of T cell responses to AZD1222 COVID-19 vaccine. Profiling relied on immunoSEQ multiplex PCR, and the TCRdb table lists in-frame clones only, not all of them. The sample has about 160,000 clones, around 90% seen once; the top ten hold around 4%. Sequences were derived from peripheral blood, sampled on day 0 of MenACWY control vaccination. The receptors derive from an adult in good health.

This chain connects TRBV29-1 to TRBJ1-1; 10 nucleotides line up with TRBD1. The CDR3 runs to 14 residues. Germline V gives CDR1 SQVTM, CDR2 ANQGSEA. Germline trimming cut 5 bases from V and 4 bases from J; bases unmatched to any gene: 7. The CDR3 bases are TGCAGCGTTACGACAGGGGGCGGTCTCACTGAAGCTTTCTTT. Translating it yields CSVTTGGGLTEAFF.

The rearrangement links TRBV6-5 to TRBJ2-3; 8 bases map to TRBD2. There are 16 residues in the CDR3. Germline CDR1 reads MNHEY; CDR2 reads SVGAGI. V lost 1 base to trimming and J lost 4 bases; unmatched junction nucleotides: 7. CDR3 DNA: TGTGCCAGCAGTTACTGGGACGGGGGGGGAGCAGATACGCAGTATTTT. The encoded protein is CASSYWDGGGADTQYF.

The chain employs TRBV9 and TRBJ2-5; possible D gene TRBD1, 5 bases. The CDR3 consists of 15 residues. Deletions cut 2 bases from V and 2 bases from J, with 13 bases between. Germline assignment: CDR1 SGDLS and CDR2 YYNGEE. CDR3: CASSVIGAGQETQYF. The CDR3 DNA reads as TGTGCCAGCAGCGTCATTGGGGCAGGTCAAGAGACCCAGTACTTC.

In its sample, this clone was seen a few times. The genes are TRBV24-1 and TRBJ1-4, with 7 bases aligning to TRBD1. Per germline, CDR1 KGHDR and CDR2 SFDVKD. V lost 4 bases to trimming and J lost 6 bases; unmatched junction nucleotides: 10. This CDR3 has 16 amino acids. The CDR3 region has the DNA TGTGCCACCAGTGACACTCGACAGGGCGGGGATGAAAAACTGTTTTTT. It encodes CATSDTRQGGDEKLFF.

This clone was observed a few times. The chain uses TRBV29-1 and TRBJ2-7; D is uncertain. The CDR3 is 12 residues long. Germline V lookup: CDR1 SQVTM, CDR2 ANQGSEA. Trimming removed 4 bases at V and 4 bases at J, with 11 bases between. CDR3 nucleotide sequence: TGCAGCGTTGGGGTACTCGGTTACGAGCAGTACTTC. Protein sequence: CSVGVLGYEQYF.

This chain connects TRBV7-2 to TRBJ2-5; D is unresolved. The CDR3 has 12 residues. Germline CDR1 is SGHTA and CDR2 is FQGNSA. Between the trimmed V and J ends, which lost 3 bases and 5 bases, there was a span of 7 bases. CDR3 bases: TGTGCCAGCAGCTTTCCACTGGAGACCCAGTACTTC. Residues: CASSFPLETQYF.

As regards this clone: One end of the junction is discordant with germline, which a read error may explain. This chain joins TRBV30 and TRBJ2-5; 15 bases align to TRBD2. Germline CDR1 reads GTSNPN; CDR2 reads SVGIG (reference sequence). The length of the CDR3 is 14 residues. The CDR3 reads CAWSYGTSGGIWDF. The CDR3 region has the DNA TGTGCCTGGAGTTATGGGACTAGCGGGGGGATATGGGACTTC.

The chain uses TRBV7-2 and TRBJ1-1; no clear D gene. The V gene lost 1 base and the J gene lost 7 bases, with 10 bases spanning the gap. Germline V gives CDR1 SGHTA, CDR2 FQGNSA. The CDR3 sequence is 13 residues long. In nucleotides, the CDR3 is TGTGCCAGCAGCTTAGAGTCGGCAGGTGAAGCTTTCTTT. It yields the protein CASSLESAGEAFF.

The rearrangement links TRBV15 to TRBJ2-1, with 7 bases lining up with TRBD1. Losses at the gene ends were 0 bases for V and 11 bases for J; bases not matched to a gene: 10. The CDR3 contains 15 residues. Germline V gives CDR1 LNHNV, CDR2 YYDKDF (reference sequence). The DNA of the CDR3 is TGTGCCACCAGCAGAGATCGCAGCAGGGGGAGTAAGCAGTTCTTC. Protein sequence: CATSRDRSRGSKQFF.

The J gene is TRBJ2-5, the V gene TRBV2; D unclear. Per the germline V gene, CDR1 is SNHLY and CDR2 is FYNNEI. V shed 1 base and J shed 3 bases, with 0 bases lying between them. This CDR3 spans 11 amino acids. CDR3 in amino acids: CASSEEETQYF. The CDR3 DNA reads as TGTGCCAGCAGTGAAGAAGAGACCCAGTACTTC.

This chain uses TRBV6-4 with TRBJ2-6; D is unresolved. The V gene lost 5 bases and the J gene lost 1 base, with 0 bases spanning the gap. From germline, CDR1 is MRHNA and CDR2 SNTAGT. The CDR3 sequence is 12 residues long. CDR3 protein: CASSSGANVLTF. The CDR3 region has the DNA TGTGCCAGCAGTTCTGGGGCCAACGTCCTGACTTTC.

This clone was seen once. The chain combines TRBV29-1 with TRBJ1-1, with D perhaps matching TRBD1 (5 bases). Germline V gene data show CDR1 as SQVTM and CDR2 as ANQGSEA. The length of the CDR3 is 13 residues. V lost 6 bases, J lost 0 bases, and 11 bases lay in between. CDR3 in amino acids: CSVAGTLNTEAFF. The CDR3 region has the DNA TGCAGCGTAGCCGGGACCTTGAACACTGAAGCTTTCTTT.

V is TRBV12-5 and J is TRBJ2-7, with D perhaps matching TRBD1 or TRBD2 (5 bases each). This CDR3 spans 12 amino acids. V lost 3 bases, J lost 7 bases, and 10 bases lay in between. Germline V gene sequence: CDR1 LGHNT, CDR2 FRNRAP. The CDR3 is CASGLGWGEQYF. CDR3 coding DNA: TGTGCTAGTGGTTTAGGCTGGGGGGAGCAGTACTTC.

This chain's CDR3 is CASSLLGQAGTEAFF. For the CDR3, the DNA is TGCGCCAGCAGCTTGCTCGGACAGGCAGGCACTGAAGCTTTCTTT. The chain carries TRBV5-1 and TRBJ1-1, with TRBD1 matching 7 bases. Trimming took 1 base from V and 4 from J; bases not matched to a gene: 7. This CDR3 region has 15 residues. In germline, CDR1 is SGHRS, CDR2 YFSETQ.